One sample yielded the 16 T cell receptor beta chains listed below, sequenced in a study of cytomegalovirus exposure and HLA in healthy donors. Only in-frame clones appear in the TCRdb table, and some are missing; sequencing was by immunoSEQ multiplex PCR. The data contain under 300,000 clones, approximately 86% of them singletons. Sequencing was performed on PBMCs. These receptors all come from a woman aged 18 to 35 in good health and CMV-seronegative.

J is TRBJ2-3 and V is TRBV5-6; 8 nucleotides agree with TRBD2. After removal of 0 bases from V and 1 base from J, the junction contained 13 bases not matched to a gene. CDR3 length: 19 residues. The germline V gene has CDR1 SGHDT and CDR2 YYEEEE. CDR3 residues: CASSLGGPSGSTGTDTQYF. The CDR3 DNA reads as TGTGCCAGCAGCTTGGGGGGGCCTAGCGGGTCTACTGGCACAGATACGCAGTATTTT.

V gene TRBV1 combines with J gene TRBJ2-7; the table assigns TRBD1, which was not confirmed against the DNA. TRBV1 is given as a pseudogene. This CDR3 is built from 15 residues. The CDR3 is CTSPSGQPREYEQYF. CDR3 DNA sequence: TGCACCAGCCCGTCGGGACAGCCCCGGGAATACGAGCAGTACTTC.

The rearrangement joins TRBV6-6 to TRBJ2-7; 7 bases fit TRBD2. Trimming at V came to 1 base and at J to 2 bases, leaving 2 bases not matched to a gene. The CDR3 is made up of 14 amino acids. Per germline, CDR1 MNHNY and CDR2 SVGAGI (reference sequence). DNA for the CDR3: TGTGCCAGCAGTTACTTGGGGGGGGCCTACGAGCAGTACTTC. It translates to CASSYLGGAYEQYF.

This chain connects TRBV6-5 to TRBJ1-5; 7 nucleotides agree with TRBD1. The V gene's germline CDR1 is MNHEY and CDR2 SVGAGI. This CDR3 is built from 14 residues. After removal of 7 bases from V and 7 bases from J, the junction contained 10 bases not matched to a gene. The CDR3 sequence is CASIDGTEGQPQHF. The CDR3 DNA sequence: TGTGCCAGCATCGATGGGACAGAAGGGCAGCCCCAGCATTTT.

This clone showed up just once. The chain couples TRBV5-1 to TRBJ1-2, with 7 bases identical to TRBD1. The trim removed 8 bases at V and 2 bases at J, leaving 6 bases unmatched. Germline CDR1 and CDR2: SGHRS and YFSETQ. This CDR3 has 13 amino acids. CDR3 bases: TGCGCCAGTGCAGGGGGTAACAACTATGGCTACACCTTC. It translates to CASAGGNNYGYTF. The variable domain in full, completed from reference TRBV5-1 and TRBJ1-2, reads KAGVTQTPRYLIKTRGQQVTLSCSPISGHRSVSWYQQTPGQGLQFLFEYFSETQRNKGNFPGRFSGRQFSNSRSEMNVSTLELGDSALYLCASAGGNNYGYTFGSGTRLTVV.

The chain is built from TRBV7-3 and TRBJ2-1; maybe TRBD2 (6 bases). Germline-derived CDR1 and CDR2 are SGHTA and FQGTGA. Trimming removed 5 bases at V and 11 bases at J, with 19 bases between. This CDR3 region has 14 residues. The chain's CDR3 is CASSLSSAGRKQFF. DNA for the CDR3: TGTGCCAGCAGCCTTTCCTCAGCGGGCAGGAAGCAGTTCTTC.

The chain uses TRBV5-1 and TRBJ2-1, with TRBD1 identical over 8 bases. V lost 5 bases, J lost 8 bases, and 15 bases stayed unmatched. The CDR3 sequence is 16 residues long. Germline lookup yields CDR1 SGHRS and CDR2 YFSETQ. In DNA form, the CDR3 reads TGCGCCAGCAGTCCCTCCCGGCAGGGGGCGCAAGATGAGCAGTTCTTC. Amino acid sequence: CASSPSRQGAQDEQFF.

This clone came up a few times. The CDR3 here is CASSDSSSGGGDTQYF. The CDR3 DNA follows: TGTGCCAGCAGTGACTCCTCTAGCGGGGGAGGGGATACGCAGTATTTT. The V call is TRBV6-4, the J call TRBJ2-3; 10 nucleotides line up with TRBD2. With V trimmed by 0 bases and J by 6 bases, 6 bases remained unmatched. This CDR3 spans 16 amino acids. Per germline, CDR1 MRHNA and CDR2 SNTAGT.

This clone was counted between two and nine times. The chain employs TRBV13 and TRBJ2-7; 7 bases align to TRBD1. J lost 0 bases, V lost 5 bases, and 4 bases had no gene match. The length of the CDR3 is 14 residues. Germline CDR1 PRHDT, CDR2 FYEKMQ (reference sequence). Here the CDR3 DNA reads TGTGCCAGCAGCCTGGACAGGCGCTCCTACGAGCAGTACTTC. Translated: CASSLDRRSYEQYF.

The chain recombines TRBV7-2 with TRBJ1-3; tentative D call: TRBD1 (6 bases). This CDR3 region has 16 residues. CDR1 SGHTA and CDR2 FQGNSA come from the germline V gene. Trimming pared 5 bases from V and 4 bases from J, leaving 18 bases between. CDR3 bases: TGTGCCAGCAGCCCGCTTGGGACCAGGGGAGGAAACACCATATATTTT. As protein: CASSPLGTRGGNTIYF.

The V call is TRBV14, the J call TRBJ1-6, with D maybe TRBD1 (6 bases). Germline values: CDR1 SGHDN, CDR2 FVKESK. V lost 3 bases and J lost 0, with 15 bases in between. CDR3 length: 18 residues. This CDR3 is CASSQMDRLSSYNSPLHF. CDR3 sequence (DNA): TGTGCCAGCAGCCAGATGGACAGACTCAGCTCCTATAATTCACCCCTCCACTTT.

The chain links TRBV29-1 to TRBJ2-7; 8 nucleotides line up with TRBD2. J lost 2 bases, V lost 0 bases, and 9 bases had no gene match. Germline lookup yields CDR1 SQVTM and CDR2 ANQGSEA. This CDR3 is built from 16 residues. The CDR3 DNA follows: TGCAGCGTTGAAGAAGGCGAGCGGGGGACTACCTACGAGCAGTACTTC. It translates to CSVEEGERGTTYEQYF.

J is TRBJ2-4 and V is TRBV7-2; perhaps TRBD1 as D (6 bases). This CDR3 comprises 14 residues. The germline gives CDR1 SGHTA, CDR2 FQGNSA. V was clipped by 6 bases and J by 2 bases, with 11 bases between them. In DNA form, the CDR3 reads TGTGCCAGCAGTTTACAGGGCACCAAAAACATTCAGTACTTC. As protein: CASSLQGTKNIQYF.

This clone has a single count. This chain joins TRBV27 and TRBJ2-1; TRBD1 agrees at 9 bases. The germline V gene encodes CDR1 MNHEY and CDR2 SMNVEV (reference sequence). This CDR3 has 15 amino acids. V was clipped by 3 bases and J by 4 bases; unmatched bases: 4. In nucleotides, the CDR3 is TGTGCCAGCAGTTTCGGGACAGGGCCATACAATGAGCAGTTCTTC. Protein: CASSFGTGPYNEQFF.

Worth noting for this clone: The sample holds other DNA sequences that translate to the same CDR3. The chain is built from TRBV5-1 and TRBJ2-7, with 12 positions matching TRBD1. The CDR3 covers 14 residues. Germline-derived CDR1 and CDR2 are SGHRS and YFSETQ. V dropped 5 bases and J dropped 4; count of bases not matched to a gene: 4. The CDR3 region has the DNA TGCGCCAGCAGTTCGGGACAGGGGGCTTACGAGCAGTACTTC. It is translated as CASSSGQGAYEQYF.

This clone was detected a few times. The J gene is TRBJ2-2, the V gene TRBV7-3; D is uncertain. With 5 bases removed from V and 1 base from J, the gap between germline ends came to 5 bases. This CDR3 region has 13 residues. Germline-derived CDR1 and CDR2 are SGHTA and FQGTGA. Written as DNA, the CDR3 is TGTGCCAGCAGCCCTAGGAACACCGGGGAGCTGTTTTTT. Translated: CASSPRNTGELFF.